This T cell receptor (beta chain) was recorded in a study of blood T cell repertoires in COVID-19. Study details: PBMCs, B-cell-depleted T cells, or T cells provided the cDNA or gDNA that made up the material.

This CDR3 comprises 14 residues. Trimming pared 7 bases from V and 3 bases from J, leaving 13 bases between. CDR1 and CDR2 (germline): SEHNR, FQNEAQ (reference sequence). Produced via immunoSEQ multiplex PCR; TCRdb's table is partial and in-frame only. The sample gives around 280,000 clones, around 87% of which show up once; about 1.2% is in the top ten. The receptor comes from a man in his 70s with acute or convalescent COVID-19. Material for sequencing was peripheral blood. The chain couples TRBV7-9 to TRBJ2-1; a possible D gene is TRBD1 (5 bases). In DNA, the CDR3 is TGTGCCAGCATCCCAGGGAACCACTACAATGAGCAGTTCTTC. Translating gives CASIPGNHYNEQFF.